This T cell receptor beta chain appears in the sequencing data of a study of blood T cell repertoires in COVID-19 (dated by TCRdb to between 2020 and 2021). For the study in its entirety: Samples covering the acute and convalescent phases of COVID-19 were provided by collaborators in the United States, Italy and Spain. The dataset comprised deeply sampled blood TCRbeta repertoires from subjects exposed to, actively infected with, or recovered from COVID-19. The samples were drawn from the first 160 participants of the ongoing ImmuneRACE study and from over a thousand subjects provided by 6 global collaborators. The prospective study material was composed of cDNA or gDNA derived from T cells, B-cell-depleted T cells, or PBMCs. The repertoires were made available in a free public database intended to serve as a resource for research on the immune response to SARS-CoV-2. The sample metadata nearly always contained a de-identified subject ID, COVID-19 status, age in years and sex. Where available, HLA class I and class II types were obtained from metadata supplied by the sample provider rather than from assay-based typing. Here is what the overall study found, with its caveats: The amount of clinical and demographic metadata varied by source and participant and was provided uncurated.

Collaborating institutions collected whole blood in K2EDTA tubes following their own protocols. For TCRbeta analysis, collaborator samples were shipped as frozen whole blood, as isolated PBMCs, or as DNA extracted from either sample type. Points on this clone: Its antigen is still unknown. No base quality values were provided; no much bigger clone lies one nucleotide off.

CDR3 length: 14 amino acids, cysteine to phenylalanine. Of all the DNA, just the CDR3 is kept, 42 bases in frame from base 1. Trimming removed 2 bases from V and 4 bases from J; the gene matches leave 6 bases unexplained. CDR1 and CDR2, per the germline V gene (reference sequence), are GTSNPN and SVGIG. TCRbeta CDR3 regions were amplified from genomic DNA using the immunoSEQ Assay, a bias-controlled multiplex PCR. Per the source publication's procedure: The number of nucleated cells in each sample was estimated from the amplification of reference gene primers within the assay. Sequence reads were collapsed and filtered to measure the absolute abundance of every unique TCRbeta CDR3 rearrangement. For each sample, productive Simpson clonality was calculated as the square root of Simpson's diversity index across productive rearrangements. This is the immuneACCESS table as TCRdb keeps it, with only in-frame sequences that have V and J called. A part of the clones is gone; compared with another copy, unresolved V genes explain less than half, and the rest is unexplained. The D gene and trimming were derived from the DNA, and the V and J assignments and clone size from that table. The sample profile shows under 200,000 clones; around 80% of them were found once. About 7% of the sample lies in the top ten.

The sequence was obtained from a man aged 70-80 years with active or convalescent COVID-19. The chain couples TRBV30 to TRBJ2-3; 7 bases in the junction line up with TRBD2. Specimen: peripheral blood. The CDR3 corresponds to CAWSIGGGADTQYF. The sequenced DNA is TGTGCCTGGAGTATCGGGGGAGGGGCAGATACGCAGTATTTT.